These T cell receptor beta chains were read from a single sample in a study of monozygotic twins with inflammatory bowel disease. TCRdb reprocessed the 5' RACE reads; each CDR3 protein has one entry and no DNA is given. This sample's table reports about 41,000 distinct CDR3 sequences. Sequencing was performed on blood. These receptors were collected from a human donor with ulcerative colitis or Crohn's disease, or a healthy co-twin of an affected twin (not recorded which). CDR3s include the opening cysteine and the closing phenylalanine or tryptophan. Rows may omit the clone size; those that give it use once, few, many or a size class.

NA	TRBV7-2	TRBJ2-7	CASSLGGGYEQYF
NA	TRBV6-1	TRBJ1-1	CACTLQINTEAFF
NA	TRBV6-2/TRBV6-3	TRBJ2-2	CATAKGSGELFF
NA	TRBV7-6	TRBJ2-5	CASSPEEGRETQYF
NA	TRBV14	TRBJ2-4	CASSQDFTRDLDIQYF
NA	TRBV6-1	TRBJ2-7	CASSEPIFYSGEQYF
NA	TRBV5-6	TRBJ2-3	CASSLTSASTDTQYF
NA	TRBV27	TRBJ2-1	CASSLLQEYNEQFF
NA	TRBV15	TRBJ2-1	CATSPPTSGVYNEQFF
NA	TRBV19	TRBJ1-6	CASSIEGGSNSPLHF
NA	TRBV2	TRBJ2-1	CASTSNQGYEQFF
NA	TRBV6-1	TRBJ1-6	CASSEWGSYDPLHF
NA	TRBV15	TRBJ2-5	CATSREAGETQYF
NA	TRBV7-9	TRBJ1-1	CASTQAGGVTEAFF
NA	TRBV29-1	TRBJ1-2	CSVTHRGQSNYGYTF
NA	TRBV7-2	TRBJ2-5	CASSSERLAGYNQETQYF
NA	TRBV5-1	TRBJ2-7	CASSLGSVLYEQYF
NA	TRBV5-1	TRBJ2-2	CASSLDSNTGELFF
medium-sized	TRBV7-9	TRBJ1-2	CASSPRDRDAFGYTF
NA	TRBV5-1	TRBJ1-4	CASSLLGTANEKLFF
NA	TRBV7-9	TRBJ1-2	CASSSQGRGGYTF
NA	TRBV2	TRBJ1-4	CASRGTETTNEKLFF